The TCR beta chain described here comes from a study of blood T cell repertoires in COVID-19. On the study more broadly: Sample material is recorded as cDNA or gDNA derived from T cells, B-cell-depleted T cells, or PBMCs.

Trimming removed 6 bases from V and 8 bases from J; junction bases left unmatched: 7. In germline, CDR1 is MGHDK, CDR2 SYGVNS. The CDR3 is 13 residues long. Methods used by the authors: Estimation of nucleated cell counts was performed using reference gene primer amplification. Data came from immunoSEQ multiplex PCR; TCRdb stores just in-frame clones and leaves some out. The D gene and trimming were derived from the DNA, and the V and J assignments and clone size from that table. The sample lists roughly 160,000 clones, 88% seen once, with around 24% in the top ten. This TCR came from a man in his 60s with acute or convalescent COVID-19. V and J are TRBV25-1 and TRBJ1-2, with 9 bases aligning to TRBD1. The sample was peripheral blood. In DNA form, the CDR3 reads TGTGCCAGCAGACTAGGGACAGGGCGAGGCTACACCTTC. Its protein product is CASRLGTGRGYTF.